Shown below are 13 T cell receptor beta chains from a single sample sequenced in a study of blood T cells in healthy people across ages. A second PCR of about 7 to 12 cycles used a sample-barcoded 5' primer and a J-beta primer mix. TCRdb passed the 5' RACE reads through MiXCR, listing each CDR3 protein once. The table includes about 640,000 distinct CDR3 sequences, about 53% detected once. Sequenced material: blood. All receptors derive from a man aged 55 to 70 in good health.

This clonotype appeared a few times. This chain uses TRBV4-2 with TRBJ2-3; D call uncertain. The CDR3 runs to 16 residues. Trimming stripped 3 bases from V and 1 base from J, with 14 bases between. CDR1 and CDR2 from the germline V gene are LGHNA and YNFKEQ. The CDR3 bases are TGTGCCAGCAGCCAGACTCCCCGCCCGGGCACAGATACGCAGTATTTT. This gives the protein CASSQTPRPGTDTQYF.

This clonotype was counted at least ten times. This chain uses TRBV20-1 with TRBJ2-1; D remains ambiguous. The CDR3 extends over 11 amino acids. From germline, CDR1 is DFQATT and CDR2 SNEGSKA (reference sequence). With 6 bases removed from V and 12 bases from J, the gap between germline ends came to 15 bases. The CDR3 nucleotides read TGCAGTGCCTTGTGGCCCCCCCGGCAGTTCTTC. As protein: CSALWPPRQFF.

This chain joins TRBV6-1 and TRBJ2-7; 10 bases map to TRBD2. The CDR3 is 18 residues long. From germline, CDR1 is MNHNS and CDR2 SASEGT. V gave up 8 bases and J gave up 0 bases; unmatched junction bases: 16. In nucleotides, the CDR3 is TGTGCCAGCTCCACGACGGCTAGCGGGGGCCGTTACTCCTACGAGCAGTACTTC. Protein: CASSTTASGGRYSYEQYF.

In its sample, this clonotype was seen a few times. The rearrangement links TRBV29-1 to TRBJ2-5; the D gene is possibly TRBD1 (6 bases). CDR1 is SQVTM, CDR2 ANQGSEA, per germline. V lost 8 bases and J 5 bases, leaving 12 bases between the germline ends. CDR3 length equals 11 residues. The CDR3 coding sequence is TGCAGCCACAGGGCCGGGGAGACCCAGTACTTC. Residues: CSHRAGETQYF.

In regard to this clonotype: A much larger clonotype is one base distant, so this may be a read error. V gene TRBV5-1 combines with J gene TRBJ2-5, with D perhaps TRBD2 (5 bases). V was trimmed by 1 base and J by 11 bases, leaving 18 bases between them. This CDR3 has 14 residues. Germline V gene sequence: CDR1 SGHRS, CDR2 YFSETQ. The CDR3, as DNA: TGCGCCAGCAGCTTGTTGACGGGAAAGAATGAGCAGTACTTC. Its translation: CASSLLTGKNEQYF.

The V gene is TRBV20-1, the J gene TRBJ1-2, with a tentative D call TRBD1 (5 bases). The germline CDR1 and CDR2 sequences are DFQATT and SNEGSKA (reference sequence). The CDR3 totals 14 residues. Trimming took off 0 bases at V and 2 bases at J, with 10 bases between the two ends. The CDR3 DNA reads as TGCAGTGCTAGAGAATCAAACAGGAACTATGGCTACACCTTC. The encoded protein is CSARESNRNYGYTF.

The chain recombines TRBV14 with TRBJ2-7; D might be TRBD2 (5 bases). V dropped 3 bases and J dropped 12 bases, with 15 bases sitting between them. The germline CDR1 and CDR2 sequences are SGHDN and FVKESK. This CDR3 region has 12 residues. CDR3 coding DNA: TGTGCCAGCAGCCAGAGGAGGCATTACCTGTACTTC. Its translation: CASSQRRHYLYF.

A single count supports this clonotype. V is TRBV20-1 and J is TRBJ2-3; 8 bases match TRBD2. This CDR3 has 14 amino acids. Germline CDR1 DFQATT, CDR2 SNEGSKA (reference sequence). CDR3 amino acids: CSSPTGGVADTQYF. The CDR3 DNA reads TGCAGCTCACCCACGGGGGGGGTCGCAGATACGCAGTATTTT.

This chain connects TRBV12-3 or TRBV12-4 to TRBJ2-3; 9 bases match TRBD1. This CDR3 contains 15 residues. V trimming: 3 bases; J trimming: 6 bases; junction bases outside the gene matches: 7. The CDR3 sequence: CASSFSRGTGDTQYF. CDR3 in DNA: TGTGCCAGCAGTTTTTCGCGGGGGACAGGGGATACGCAGTATTTT.

Written as DNA, the CDR3 is TGTGCCATCAGCAGCTCCGGGACTAGCCCCGATACGCAGTATTTT. The encoded protein is CAISSSGTSPDTQYF. The chain joins TRBV10-3 to TRBJ2-3, with 9 bases matching TRBD2. Germline-derived CDR1 and CDR2 are ENHRY and SYGVKD. J lost 6 bases, V lost 6 bases, and 10 bases had no gene match. The CDR3 totals 15 residues.

The J gene is TRBJ1-2, the V gene TRBV11-2; TRBD1 matches at 7 bases. CDR1 is SGHAT, CDR2 FQNNGV, per germline. This CDR3 contains 16 residues. Trimming at V came to 7 bases and at J to 4 bases, leaving 15 bases not matched to a gene. The CDR3 here is CASNPRRQGSGYGYTF. The CDR3 nucleotides are TGTGCCAGCAACCCGCGCCGACAGGGCTCGGGCTATGGCTACACCTTC.

This chain connects TRBV13 to TRBJ2-5; D may be TRBD2 (5 bases). CDR3 length: 14 amino acids. Per germline, CDR1 PRHDT and CDR2 FYEKMQ (reference sequence). The V end was cut by 5 bases, the J end by 2 bases, with 12 bases between. The CDR3 sequence is CASSMEAVQETQYF. Written as DNA, the CDR3 is TGTGCCAGCAGCATGGAGGCAGTTCAAGAGACCCAGTACTTC.

Relative to its sample, this clonotype is medium-sized. This rearrangement joins TRBV7-9 to TRBJ1-1; TRBD1 agrees at 9 bases. Germline trimming cut 5 bases from V and 1 base from J; bases unmatched to any gene: 11. The CDR3 covers 17 residues. The germline gives CDR1 SEHNR, CDR2 FQNEAQ (reference sequence). The CDR3 DNA reads as TGTGCCAGCAGCCGAGGCCGGGGGGACAGGGAGAACACTGAAGCTTTCTTT. It is translated as CASSRGRGDRENTEAFF. Full variable domain (remainder filled in from reference TRBV7-9 and TRBJ1-1): DTGVSQNPRHKITKRGQNVTFRCDPISEHNRLYWYRQTLGQGPEFLTYFQNEAQLEKSRLLSDRFSAERPKGSFSTLEIQRTEQGDSAMYLCASSRGRGDRENTEAFFGQGTRLTVV.